Below, 16 T cell receptor beta chains from the same sample are listed, as sequenced in a study of blood T cell repertoires in COVID-19. Assay: immunoSEQ multiplex PCR; the TCRdb copy retains only in-frame clones and omits some. The repertoire has 250,000 to 400,000 clones, 85% to 90% of them found once; the top ten carry roughly 2.9%. The source material was peripheral blood. All receptors come from a young woman with COVID-19, enrolled during active disease.

J is TRBJ2-1 and V is TRBV9; D not resolved. Between the trimmed V and J ends, which lost 4 bases and 6 bases, there was a span of 17 bases. Germline V lookup: CDR1 SGDLS, CDR2 YYNGEE. This CDR3 is 15 amino acids long. The CDR3 region is CASSPSTGGFNEQFF. The CDR3 DNA is TGTGCCAGCAGCCCCTCTACGGGTGGATTCAATGAGCAGTTCTTC.

This clone was observed a single time. The chain joins TRBV18 to TRBJ2-3, with D possibly TRBD1 on 5 matching bases. Germline CDR1 reads KGHSH; CDR2 reads LQKENI. CDR3 length: 15 residues. V shed 2 bases and J shed 5 bases, with 14 bases lying between them. The CDR3 DNA sequence: TGTGCCAGCTCACCATTGTCAGGGCGTGAAGATACGCAGTATTTT. It encodes CASSPLSGREDTQYF. The whole variable domain, filled in from reference TRBV18 and TRBJ2-3, reads NAGVMQNPRHLVRRRGQEARLRCSPMKGHSHVYWYRQLPEEGLKFMVYLQKENIIDESGMPKERFSAEFPKEGPSILRIQQVVRGDSAAYFCASSPLSGREDTQYFGPGTRLTVL.

This clone was seen only a few times. The chain combines TRBV5-1 with TRBJ1-3; TRBD1 aligns across 7 bases. V gave up 6 bases and J gave up 0 bases; unmatched junction bases: 9. CDR3 length: 16 residues. Germline CDR1 reads SGHRS; CDR2 reads YFSETQ. The CDR3 DNA is TGCGCCAGCAAACCGGGACAGCAACGCTCTGGAAACACCATATATTTT. Translated, it gives CASKPGQQRSGNTIYF. Drawing the rest from reference TRBV5-1 and TRBJ1-3, the complete variable domain is KAGVTQTPRYLIKTRGQQVTLSCSPISGHRSVSWYQQTPGQGLQFLFEYFSETQRNKGNFPGRFSGRQFSNSRSEMNVSTLELGDSALYLCASKPGQQRSGNTIYFGEGSWLTVV.

In nucleotides, the CDR3 is TGTGCCAGCAGTGAAGGGGCTAGCGGGAGTTACAATGAGCAGTTCTTC. Translating it yields CASSEGASGSYNEQFF. The gene calls are TRBV25-1 and TRBJ2-1; 10 bases are a match to TRBD2. J was trimmed by 4 bases and V by 2 bases; bases with no gene match: 5. The length of the CDR3 is 16 residues. Germline-derived CDR1 and CDR2 are MGHDK and SYGVNS.

A remark on this clone: Other DNA sequences within the sample encode an identical CDR3. This rearrangement joins TRBV25-1 to TRBJ2-1; TRBD2 matches 8 bases. The CDR3 runs 15 residues. Germline V gene sequence: CDR1 MGHDK, CDR2 SYGVNS. Trimming took 3 bases from V and 0 from J; bases not matched to a gene: 1. This chain's CDR3 is CASSDAGGSYNEQFF. CDR3 bases: TGTGCCAGCAGTGACGCGGGGGGCTCCTACAATGAGCAGTTCTTC.

CDR3 bases: TGTGCCAGCAGCCGGGACTTCGCGAACAATGAGCAGTTCTTC. This encodes CASSRDFANNEQFF. The chain joins TRBV6-4 to TRBJ2-1, with D possibly matching TRBD2 (6 bases). CDR1 MRHNA and CDR2 SNTAGT come from the germline V gene. The V end was cut by 6 bases, the J end by 5 bases, with 14 bases between. CDR3 length: 14 residues.

The rearrangement uses TRBV5-1 and TRBJ2-1; TRBD2 matches 7 bases. CDR1 is SGHRS, CDR2 YFSETQ, per germline. The CDR3 runs to 15 residues. Unmatched junction bases numbered 3, after V lost 0 bases and J lost 3 bases. In DNA, the CDR3 is TGCGCCAGCAGCTTGGTCCCGGGAGGCTACAATGAGCAGTTCTTC. As protein: CASSLVPGGYNEQFF. Full variable domain (missing parts from reference TRBV5-1 and TRBJ2-1): KAGVTQTPRYLIKTRGQQVTLSCSPISGHRSVSWYQQTPGQGLQFLFEYFSETQRNKGNFPGRFSGRQFSNSRSEMNVSTLELGDSALYLCASSLVPGGYNEQFFGPGTRLTVL.

Details on this clone: The sample holds other DNA sequences that translate to the same CDR3. The gene calls are TRBV11-3 and TRBJ1-1, with D perhaps matching TRBD1 (5 bases). Germline V lookup: CDR1 SGHNT, CDR2 YENEEA. The CDR3 has 13 residues. The V and J ends lost 2 bases and 5 bases respectively, with 9 bases between them. CDR3 bases: TGTGCCAGCAGCTTACAGGGTAGAACTGAAGCTTTCTTT. It specifies CASSLQGRTEAFF. Complete variable domain (other parts from reference TRBV11-3 and TRBJ1-1): EAGVVQSPRYKIIEKKQPVAFWCNPISGHNTLYWYLQNLGQGPELLIRYENEEAVDDSQLPKDRFSAERLKGVDSTLKIQPAELGDSAVYLCASSLQGRTEAFFGQGTRLTVV.

V usage is TRBV30 and J usage is TRBJ1-1; D may be TRBD1 (6 bases). Trimming cost V 0 bases and J 8 bases, with 13 bases left between them. Germline-derived CDR1 and CDR2 are GTSNPN and SVGIG (reference sequence). The CDR3 is made up of 13 amino acids. The CDR3 DNA is TGTGCCTGGAGTGTCGCGGGGAGGGGGGAAGCTTTCTTT. Translating it yields CAWSVAGRGEAFF.

The chain links TRBV6-2 or TRBV6-3 to TRBJ2-3, with 11 positions matching TRBD2. This CDR3 has 15 residues. Trimming at V came to 6 bases and at J to 2 bases, leaving 4 bases not matched to a gene. Germline V lookup: CDR1 MNHEY, CDR2 SVGEGT. The CDR3 DNA follows: TGTGCCAGCAGCCCGACTAGCGGGACCACAGATACGCAGTATTTT. Protein product: CASSPTSGTTDTQYF.

This chain connects TRBV6-5 to TRBJ1-2, with D maybe TRBD1 (6 bases). V was clipped by 2 bases and J by 2 bases, with 12 bases between them. CDR3 length equals 15 residues. Germline loops: CDR1 MNHEY, CDR2 SVGAGI. CDR3 amino acids: CASSYEGVGNYGYTF. Here the CDR3 DNA reads TGTGCCAGCAGTTACGAGGGGGTGGGAAACTATGGCTACACCTTC.

CDR3 protein: CASSAPTGGDGGYTF. For the CDR3, the DNA is TGTGCCAGCAGCGCTCCGACAGGGGGAGATGGTGGCTACACCTTC. The chain uses TRBV5-5 and TRBJ1-2; 9 bases line up with TRBD1. Germline CDR1 reads SGHKS; CDR2 reads YYEKEE (reference sequence). Trimming took 4 bases from V and 7 from J; bases not matched to a gene: 11. The CDR3 runs to 15 residues.

The rearrangement uses TRBV5-3 and TRBJ1-2; D remains ambiguous. TRBV5-3 qualifies as an ORF whose function is uncertain. V was shortened by 1 base and J by 13 bases, with 8 bases between the two germline ends. This CDR3 region has 10 residues. The CDR3 spells CARSLFLVTF. Written as DNA, the CDR3 is TGTGCCAGAAGCTTGTTCCTCGTCACCTTC.

About this clone: A junction boundary mismatches the germline segment, possibly from a read error. The V call is TRBV4-1, the J call TRBJ2-1; maybe TRBD1 (5 bases). The CDR3 sequence is 14 residues long. Germline values: CDR1 MGHRA, CDR2 YSYEKL. This CDR3 reads CASSQAQGNNKQFF. In DNA, the CDR3 is TGCGCCAGCAGCCAAGCCCAGGGAAACAATAAGCAGTTCTTC.

The rearrangement joins TRBV12-5 to TRBJ1-4; no definite D call. The length of the CDR3 is 16 residues. Germline V gives CDR1 LGHNT, CDR2 FRNRAP. V dropped 4 bases and J dropped 3 bases, with 15 bases sitting between them. DNA of the CDR3: TGTGCTAGTGGTTCCCCCAATGGAGGTCCTAATGAAAAACTGTTTTTT. This sequence encodes CASGSPNGGPNEKLFF.

The chain is built from TRBV6-5 and TRBJ1-2; the match to TRBD1 covers 8 bases. The V segment lost 4 bases and the J segment 7 bases; nucleotides outside the gene matches: 14. Per the germline V gene, CDR1 is MNHEY and CDR2 is SVGAGI. This CDR3 contains 16 residues. CDR3 nucleotides: TGTGCCAGCAGTTCTGATAGGACAGGGCCGAGGGGTGGCTACACCTTC. It translates to CASSSDRTGPRGGYTF.